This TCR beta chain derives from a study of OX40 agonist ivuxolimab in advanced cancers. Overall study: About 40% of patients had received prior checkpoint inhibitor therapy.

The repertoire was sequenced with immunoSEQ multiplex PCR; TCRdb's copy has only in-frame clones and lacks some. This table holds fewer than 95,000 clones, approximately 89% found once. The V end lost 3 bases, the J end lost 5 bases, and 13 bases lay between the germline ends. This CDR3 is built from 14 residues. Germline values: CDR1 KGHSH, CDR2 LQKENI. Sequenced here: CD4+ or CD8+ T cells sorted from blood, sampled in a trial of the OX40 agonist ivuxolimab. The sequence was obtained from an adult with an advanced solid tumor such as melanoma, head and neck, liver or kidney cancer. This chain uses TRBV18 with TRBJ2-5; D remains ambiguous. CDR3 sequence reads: CASSPAAATETQYF. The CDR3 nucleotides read TGTGCCAGCTCACCGGCGGCCGCGACGGAGACCCAGTACTTC.